A single sample gave rise to the 18 T cell receptor beta chains below, sequenced in a study of cytomegalovirus exposure and HLA in healthy donors. PCR amplification relied on 60 Vbeta primers (plus 13 Jbeta primers). TCRdb's copy holds only in-frame clones and misses some; the assay was immunoSEQ multiplex PCR. This repertoire includes tens of thousands of clones. Sequencing was carried out using PBMCs. These receptors were taken from a woman aged 25-40 years in good health and CMV-seronegative.

Here the CDR3 DNA reads TGTGCCAGCAGTGGGAAAGCTATTAAGACTAGCTACAATGAGCAGTTCTTC. It codes for CASSGKAIKTSYNEQFF. The J gene is TRBJ2-1, the V gene TRBV25-1; perhaps TRBD2 as D (6 bases). Trimming removed 4 bases from V and 3 bases from J, with 19 bases in between. The CDR3 has 17 amino acids. Germline loops: CDR1 MGHDK, CDR2 SYGVNS.

The chain joins TRBV7-2 to TRBJ2-7; D is ambiguous. Trimming cost V 2 bases and J 0 bases, with 11 bases left between them. The CDR3 contains 15 residues. Germline V CDR1 and CDR2: SGHTA, FQGNSA. In DNA, the CDR3 is TGTGCCAGCAGCTTATCGTCCCACGGCTCCTACGAGCAGTACTTC. Residues: CASSLSSHGSYEQYF.

The CDR3 sequence is CASSLSRRTEAFF. The CDR3 DNA reads as TGTGCCAGCAGCTTAAGTCGGAGGACTGAAGCTTTCTTT. V usage is TRBV7-8 and J usage is TRBJ1-1; D call uncertain. Trimming pared 2 bases from V and 5 bases from J, leaving 9 bases between. Germline assignment: CDR1 SGHVS and CDR2 FQNEAQ. This CDR3 is built from 13 residues.

The rearrangement links TRBV5-4 to TRBJ1-6, with D hard to call. Germline CDR1 is SGHNT and CDR2 is YYREEE (reference sequence). The CDR3 is made up of 15 amino acids. The germline V and J ends were trimmed by 0 bases and 7 bases, with 11 bases remaining between them. The CDR3 region is CASSLAGGSNSPLHF. The CDR3 DNA sequence: TGTGCCAGCAGCTTGGCCGGAGGCAGCAATTCACCCCTCCACTTT.

The chain carries TRBV10-2 and TRBJ1-6, with TRBD1 matching over 7 bases. The CDR3 length is 16 residues. Germline V lookup: CDR1 WSHSY, CDR2 SAAADI. Trimming at V came to 6 bases and at J to 10 bases, leaving 15 bases not matched to a gene. Here the CDR3 DNA reads TGCGCCAGCAGCCTTACTGCAGGGGGAGTTGGGTCACCCCTCCACTTT. Its translation: CASSLTAGGVGSPLHF.

As DNA, the CDR3 is TGTGCCAGCAGTGAGAGCGTACCTAGCGGCGAGCAGTACTTC. It codes for CASSESVPSGEQYF. The genes are TRBV6-1 and TRBJ2-7; 7 nucleotides agree with TRBD2. From germline, CDR1 is MNHNS and CDR2 SASEGT. There are 14 residues in the CDR3. V gave up 3 bases and J gave up 6 bases; unmatched junction bases: 8.

The V and J genes are TRBV29-1 and TRBJ2-1; 8 bases fit TRBD1. With 7 bases clipped from V and 4 bases from J, the junction kept 3 bases outside the gene matches. Per the germline V gene, CDR1 is SQVTM and CDR2 is ANQGSEA. The CDR3 contains 12 residues. CDR3: CSARTGYNEQFF. The CDR3 region has the DNA TGCAGCGCCCGGACAGGGTACAATGAGCAGTTCTTC.

The chain employs TRBV30 and TRBJ1-2, with 9 bases matching TRBD1. The germline gives CDR1 GTSNPN, CDR2 SVGIG (reference sequence). There are 13 residues in the CDR3. With V trimmed by 3 bases and J by 3 bases, 2 bases remained unmatched. The CDR3 DNA reads as TGTGCCTGGAGGGGACAGGGATACTATGGCTACACCTTC. Translation: CAWRGQGYYGYTF.

The rearrangement links TRBV6-6 to TRBJ2-2; the match to TRBD1 covers 10 bases. Per germline, CDR1 MNHNY and CDR2 SVGAGI (reference sequence). The CDR3 length is 16 residues. With 6 bases clipped from V and 5 bases from J, the junction kept 9 bases outside the gene matches. CDR3: CASSPRQGAVTGELFF. DNA for the CDR3: TGTGCCAGCAGCCCCAGACAGGGGGCTGTAACCGGGGAGCTGTTTTTT.

The J gene is TRBJ1-1, the V gene TRBV7-9; D unclear. The CDR3 is 12 residues long. Germline lookup yields CDR1 SEHNR and CDR2 FQNEAQ (reference sequence). V was shortened by 1 base and J by 6 bases, with 6 bases between the two germline ends. The CDR3 bases are TGTGCCAGCAGCTTAGACAGACCTGAAGCTTTCTTT. It translates to CASSLDRPEAFF.

The J gene is TRBJ2-7, the V gene TRBV7-6, with 12 bases lining up with TRBD2. The CDR3 spans 14 residues. CDR1 is SGHVS and CDR2 is FNYEAQ in the germline V gene. The J segment lost 7 bases and the V segment lost 5 bases, leaving 6 bases of the junction unmatched. The CDR3 DNA sequence: TGTGCCAGCAGCAGAGCCGGGACTAGCGGGGAGCAGTACTTC. It encodes CASSRAGTSGEQYF.

The V call is TRBV6-1, the J call TRBJ2-7, with D maybe TRBD1 (5 bases). With 6 bases removed from V and 5 bases from J, the gap between germline ends came to 11 bases. The CDR3 totals 12 residues. The V gene's germline CDR1 is MNHNS and CDR2 SASEGT. The CDR3 is CASRDQGHEQYF. CDR3 DNA: TGTGCCAGCAGGGACCAGGGTCACGAGCAGTACTTC.

The J gene is TRBJ1-3, the V gene TRBV19, with D maybe TRBD1 (5 bases). CDR1 LNHDA and CDR2 SQIVND come from the germline V gene (reference sequence). V was cut by 6 bases and J by 0 bases, with 15 bases left in between. The CDR3 sequence is 16 residues long. As DNA, the CDR3 is TGTGCCAGTAGAGGTAACAGGCCGAGCTCTGGAAACACCATATATTTT. It codes for CASRGNRPSSGNTIYF.

This rearrangement joins TRBV7-6 to TRBJ2-3; D is possibly TRBD2 (6 bases). Trimming removed 5 bases from V and 7 bases from J, with 19 bases in between. CDR3 length equals 15 residues. Germline CDR1 is SGHVS and CDR2 is FNYEAQ. The CDR3 is CASSPRSGTRNTQYF. As DNA, the CDR3 is TGTGCCAGCAGCCCACGTAGCGGCACACGAAATACGCAGTATTTT.

The genes are TRBV6-1 and TRBJ2-7; perhaps TRBD2 as D (5 bases). Germline V gene lookup returns CDR1 MNHNS and CDR2 SASEGT. Trimming shortened V by 4 bases and J by 5 bases, and 15 bases separated the two germline ends. The CDR3 length is 14 residues. In DNA, the CDR3 is TGTGCCAGCAGTGGGGAGCGTCCCGTGGACGAGCAGTACTTC. Its translation: CASSGERPVDEQYF.

The chain has TRBV6-5 and TRBJ1-1, with TRBD1 matching over 9 bases. Trimming took 6 bases from V and 5 from J; bases not matched to a gene: 4. The CDR3 spans 13 residues. Per the germline V gene, CDR1 is MNHEY and CDR2 is SVGAGI. The CDR3 sequence: CASSRDRDTEAFF. The CDR3 nucleotides read TGTGCCAGCAGCCGGGACAGGGATACTGAAGCTTTCTTT.

The rearrangement links TRBV28 to TRBJ1-5, with D possibly being TRBD1 (5 bases). Germline V lookup: CDR1 MDHEN, CDR2 SYDVKM. Deletions cut 2 bases from V and 6 bases from J, with 14 bases between. The CDR3 loop spans 15 amino acids. The CDR3 sequence: CASSLEAGFGQPQHF. CDR3 coding DNA: TGTGCCAGCAGTTTAGAGGCAGGGTTTGGTCAGCCCCAGCATTTT. Filled out from reference TRBV28 and TRBJ1-5, the complete variable domain reads DVKVTQSSRYLVKRTGEKVFLECVQDMDHENMFWYRQDPGLGLRLIYFSYDVKMKEKGDIPEGYSVSREKKERFSLILESASTNQTSMYLCASSLEAGFGQPQHFGDGTRLSIL.

This chain links TRBV6-5 with TRBJ2-5; possibly TRBD1 for D (6 bases). The J call may be in error: the DNA end matches TRBJ2-7 better. The CDR3 has 12 amino acids. The germline V gene has CDR1 MNHEY and CDR2 SVGAGI. Written as DNA, the CDR3 is TGTGCCAGCAGGGGACAATTATACGAGCAGTACTTC. It yields the protein CASRGQLYEQYF.